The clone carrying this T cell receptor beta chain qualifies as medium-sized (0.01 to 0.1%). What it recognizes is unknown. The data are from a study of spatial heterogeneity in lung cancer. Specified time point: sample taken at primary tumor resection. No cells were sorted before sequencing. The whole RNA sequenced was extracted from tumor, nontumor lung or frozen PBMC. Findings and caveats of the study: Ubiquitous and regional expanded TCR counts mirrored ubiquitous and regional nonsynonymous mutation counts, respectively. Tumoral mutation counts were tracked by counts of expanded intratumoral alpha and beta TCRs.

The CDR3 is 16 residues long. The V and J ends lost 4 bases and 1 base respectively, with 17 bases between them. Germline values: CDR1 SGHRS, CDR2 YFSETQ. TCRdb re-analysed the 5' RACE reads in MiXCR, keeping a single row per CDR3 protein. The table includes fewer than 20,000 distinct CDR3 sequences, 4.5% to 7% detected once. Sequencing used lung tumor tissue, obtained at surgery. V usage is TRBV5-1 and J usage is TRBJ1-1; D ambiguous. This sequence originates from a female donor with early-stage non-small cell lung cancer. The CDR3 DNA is TGCGCCAGCAGCCCGGACGGTTTACGGCGGAACACTGAAGCTTTCTTT. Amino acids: CASSPDGLRRNTEAFF.